Below are 30 T cell receptor beta chains sequenced from a single sample in a study of T-cell memory formation after mild COVID-19. TCRdb fed the 5' RACE reads into MiXCR, producing one record per CDR3 protein. The table shows fewer than 550,000 distinct CDR3 sequences, with around 19% occurring only once. What was sequenced was PBMCs or a T cell subset sorted from them (not recorded which). The source is an adult woman who had mild COVID-19 (a few samples of this study predate the infection). Cell type and time point are not known.

The chain couples TRBV24-1 to TRBJ1-2; D gene unclear. Germline-derived CDR1 and CDR2 are KGHDR and SFDVKD. The V end was cut by 7 bases, the J end by 2 bases, with 10 bases between. The CDR3 extends over 13 amino acids. CDR3 loop: CATSDGPNYGYTF. Written as DNA, the CDR3 is TGTGCCACCAGCGACGGACCCAACTATGGCTACACCTTC.

The chain is built from TRBV4-2 and TRBJ2-6; D unresolved. Germline V CDR1 and CDR2: LGHNA, YNFKEQ. V was shortened by 1 base and J by 0 bases, with 7 bases between the two germline ends. The CDR3 is 16 residues long. In DNA form, the CDR3 reads TGTGCCAGCAGCCAAGCACAAAGCTCTGGGGCCAACGTCCTGACTTTC. Amino acids: CASSQAQSSGANVLTF.

This clonotype was seen a few times. V is TRBV5-4 and J is TRBJ2-2; tentative D call: TRBD1 (5 bases). The CDR3 sequence is 14 residues long. V lost 0 bases and J 6 bases, leaving 9 bases between the germline ends. The V gene's germline CDR1 is SGHNT and CDR2 YYREEE (reference sequence). CDR3: CASSLARAPGELFF. The CDR3 nucleotides read TGTGCCAGCAGCTTGGCCAGGGCCCCCGGGGAGCTGTTTTTT.

The chain combines TRBV27 with TRBJ2-7; 8 bases agree with TRBD1. Germline V gives CDR1 MNHEY, CDR2 SMNVEV (reference sequence). Losses at the gene ends were 8 bases for V and 5 bases for J; bases not matched to a gene: 5. The CDR3 has 12 residues. For the CDR3, the DNA is TGTGCCAGCGGCCAGGGGGCCGACGAGCAGTACTTC. Translated: CASGQGADEQYF.

This clonotype was observed a single time. This rearrangement joins TRBV11-2 to TRBJ2-1; D may be TRBD2 (6 bases). The CDR3 has 15 amino acids. V gave up 5 bases and J gave up 4 bases, with 15 bases separating them. Germline CDR1 reads SGHAT; CDR2 reads FQNNGV. The CDR3: CASSLPEGRYNEQFF. The CDR3 nucleotides read TGTGCCAGCAGCCTACCGGAGGGCCGGTACAATGAGCAGTTCTTC.

This clonotype was seen a few times. V gene TRBV19 combines with J gene TRBJ1-2, with D unresolved. Germline V lookup: CDR1 LNHDA, CDR2 SQIVND (reference sequence). The CDR3 has 11 amino acids. Trimming pared 7 bases from V and 8 bases from J, leaving 11 bases between. The CDR3: CASMGGFGYTF. The CDR3 DNA sequence: TGTGCCAGTATGGGCGGTTTCGGCTACACCTTC.

This clonotype was seen ten or more times. The chain is built from TRBV9 and TRBJ2-7; weak D call: TRBD1 (5 bases). The V end lost 3 bases, the J end lost 6 bases, and 16 bases lay between the germline ends. The germline CDR1 and CDR2 sequences are SGDLS and YYNGEE. The CDR3 is 14 residues long. As DNA, the CDR3 is TGTGCCAGCAGCGAGACAGTATCCGTCAGCGAGCAGTACTTC. Protein sequence: CASSETVSVSEQYF.

The chain joins TRBV9 to TRBJ2-1, with 10 bases aligning to TRBD1. Per the germline V gene, CDR1 is SGDLS and CDR2 is YYNGEE. This CDR3 has 14 residues. The V gene end was trimmed by 4 bases and the J gene end by 11 bases; junction bases not matched to a gene: 9. CDR3 coding DNA: TGTGCCAGCAGCCCGGGACAGGGGATAAGAAAGCAGTTCTTC. Its translation: CASSPGQGIRKQFF.

This clonotype came up a few times. This chain connects TRBV24-1 to TRBJ2-2, with 10 bases identical to TRBD2. V was pared by 4 bases and J by 3 bases, with 13 bases of the junction left unmatched. CDR1 is KGHDR and CDR2 is SFDVKD in the germline V gene. The CDR3 runs 19 residues. The CDR3 DNA reads TGTGCCACCAGTGAGGGTAACCTTATAGCGGGAGGAGACACCGGGGAGCTGTTTTTT. This encodes CATSEGNLIAGGDTGELFF.

This clonotype was counted many times. The gene calls are TRBV9 and TRBJ2-3; 7 nucleotides align to TRBD2. Germline V CDR1 and CDR2: SGDLS, YYNGEE. J gave up 2 bases and V 1 base, and 7 bases lay outside the gene matches. This CDR3 is 16 amino acids long. CDR3 residues: CASSVSVSGNTDTQYF. The CDR3 DNA sequence: TGTGCCAGCAGCGTAAGCGTCAGCGGGAACACAGATACGCAGTATTTT.

This chain uses TRBV27 with TRBJ2-7; TRBD1 matches at 7 bases. This CDR3 region has 16 residues. The ends lost 5 bases at V and 0 bases at J; junction bases unmatched: 10. The germline gives CDR1 MNHEY, CDR2 SMNVEV (reference sequence). CDR3 sequence reads: CASSPPGQVTSYEQYF. For the CDR3, the DNA is TGTGCCAGCAGTCCCCCCGGACAGGTGACCTCCTACGAGCAGTACTTC.

The chain recombines TRBV4-1 with TRBJ2-7; D ambiguous. This CDR3 has 13 residues. Germline V gene sequence: CDR1 MGHRA, CDR2 YSYEKL. V was cut by 0 bases and J by 1 base, with 4 bases left in between. This CDR3 reads CASSQDLSYEQYF. The CDR3 nucleotides read TGCGCCAGCAGCCAAGATCTTTCCTACGAGCAGTACTTC.

V and J are TRBV27 and TRBJ1-1; no definite D call. The CDR3 consists of 20 residues. From germline, CDR1 is MNHEY and CDR2 SMNVEV (reference sequence). V lost 1 base to trimming and J lost 7 bases, with 31 bases between them. The CDR3 nucleotides read TGTGCCAGCAGTTTATTGTCGAAGCCCGGTTGGGAGGCCATGAAGGGTGAAGCTTTCTTT. It specifies CASSLLSKPGWEAMKGEAFF.

This clonotype was observed a handful of times. V usage is TRBV11-2 and J usage is TRBJ2-1; 7 bases are a match to TRBD1. Germline-derived CDR1 and CDR2 are SGHAT and FQNNGV. The length of the CDR3 is 15 residues. With 4 bases clipped from V and 3 bases from J, the junction kept 6 bases outside the gene matches. CDR3 region: CASSSGQGDYNEQFF. CDR3 nucleotides: TGTGCCAGCAGCTCTGGGCAGGGGGACTACAATGAGCAGTTCTTC. The complete variable domain, with remaining parts taken from reference TRBV11-2 and TRBJ2-1, reads EAGVAQSPRYKIIEKRQSVAFWCNPISGHATLYWYQQILGQGPKLLIQFQNNGVVDDSQLPKDRFSAERLKGVDSTLKIQPAKLEDSAVYLCASSSGQGDYNEQFFGPGTRLTVL.

The J gene is TRBJ2-1, the V gene TRBV3-1, with 8 bases that match TRBD2. The CDR3 contains 21 residues. Trimming at V came to 1 base and at J to 0 bases, leaving 17 bases not matched to a gene. Germline assignment: CDR1 LGHDT and CDR2 YNNKEL (reference sequence). The CDR3 DNA sequence: TGTGCCAGCAGCCAAGCTCCCGGACTAGCACTCGTCACCTACTCCTACAATGAGCAGTTCTTC. It translates to CASSQAPGLALVTYSYNEQFF.

This chain uses TRBV27 with TRBJ2-5; TRBD2 matches 13 bases. The CDR3 is 18 residues long. The germline gives CDR1 MNHEY, CDR2 SMNVEV (reference sequence). J gave up 2 bases and V 4 bases, and 10 bases lay outside the gene matches. The chain's CDR3 is CASSSRLGTSGTQETQYF. CDR3 sequence (DNA): TGTGCCAGCAGTTCTCGTCTCGGGACTAGCGGGACGCAAGAGACCCAGTACTTC.

The chain has TRBV20-1 and TRBJ1-4; the D is unclear. Germline-derived CDR1 and CDR2 are DFQATT and SNEGSKA (reference sequence). V lost 5 bases and J 7 bases, leaving 11 bases between the germline ends. This CDR3 spans 12 amino acids. CDR3 DNA sequence: TGCAGTGCTGGCAAGGCGGCTGAAAAACTGTTTTTT. Translation: CSAGKAAEKLFF.

The V gene is TRBV29-1, the J gene TRBJ2-1; a weak D match, TRBD1 (5 bases). Trimming stripped 0 bases from V and 15 bases from J, with 18 bases between. The CDR3 loop spans 13 amino acids. Germline V CDR1 and CDR2: SQVTM, ANQGSEA. CDR3 DNA: TGCAGCGTTGAAGATGGGGCGACAGAGGTTTGGTTCTTC. Protein: CSVEDGATEVWFF.

The chain links TRBV20-1 to TRBJ2-7; TRBD1 might be the D (5 bases). This CDR3 spans 15 amino acids. V was cut by 0 bases and J by 2 bases, with 14 bases left in between. From germline, CDR1 is DFQATT and CDR2 SNEGSKA (reference sequence). CDR3 region: CSARDVRRGPYEQYF. In DNA, the CDR3 is TGCAGTGCTAGAGATGTCAGAAGGGGCCCCTACGAGCAGTACTTC.

The CDR3 spells CSARDRVKFF. CDR3 nucleotides: TGCAGTGCTAGGGACAGGGTAAAGTTCTTC. The genes are TRBV20-1 and TRBJ2-1; 8 bases are a match to TRBD1. V gave up 3 bases and J gave up 14 bases; unmatched junction bases: 3. Germline lookup yields CDR1 DFQATT and CDR2 SNEGSKA (reference sequence). The CDR3 has 10 residues.

The table lists this clonotype with a few counts. This rearrangement joins TRBV5-1 to TRBJ2-7; a weak D match, TRBD1 (7 bases). The V end was cut by 3 bases, the J end by 3 bases, with 10 bases between. Germline V lookup: CDR1 SGHRS, CDR2 YFSETQ. The CDR3 sequence is 13 residues long. This CDR3 reads CASSWRDSYEQYF. CDR3 DNA: TGCGCCAGCAGCTGGAGGGACAGCTACGAGCAGTACTTC.

This clonotype was seen more than once but under ten times. V gene TRBV7-2 combines with J gene TRBJ1-5; the D is unclear. There are 13 residues in the CDR3. Germline V gives CDR1 SGHTA, CDR2 FQGNSA. V lost 4 bases and J 1 base, leaving 5 bases between the germline ends. The CDR3 spells CASSSQSNQPQHF. CDR3 sequence (DNA): TGTGCCAGCAGCTCACAGAGCAATCAGCCCCAGCATTTT.

Only a few counts were recorded for this clonotype. The chain recombines TRBV7-8 with TRBJ2-3; the match to TRBD2 covers 9 bases. The J segment lost 6 bases and the V segment lost 4 bases, leaving 11 bases of the junction unmatched. CDR3 size: 16 residues. From germline, CDR1 is SGHVS and CDR2 FQNEAQ. CDR3 nucleotides: TGTGCCAGCAGCTCCCGAATTTTAGCGGGAGTTGATACGCAGTATTTT. Translation gives CASSSRILAGVDTQYF. The variable domain in full, with the rest retrieved from reference TRBV7-8 and TRBJ2-3, is GAGVSQSPRYKVAKRGQDVALRCDPISGHVSLFWYQQALGQGPEFLTYFQNEAQLDKSGLPSDRFFAERPEGSVSTLKIQRTQQEDSAVYLCASSSRILAGVDTQYFGPGTRLTVL.

This clonotype was counted only a few times. V usage is TRBV6-2 or TRBV6-3 and J usage is TRBJ2-3; TRBD1 agrees at 9 bases. This CDR3 region has 17 residues. Germline V lookup: CDR1 MNHEY, CDR2 SVGEGT. The ends lost 2 bases at V and 1 base at J; junction bases unmatched: 7. CDR3: CASSYAFRDRGTDTQYF. The CDR3 DNA sequence: TGTGCCAGCAGTTACGCATTCAGGGACAGGGGCACAGATACGCAGTATTTT.

V gene TRBV7-2 combines with J gene TRBJ1-2; D unresolved. Germline V gene lookup returns CDR1 SGHTA and CDR2 FQGNSA. The CDR3 is made up of 14 amino acids. Deletions cut 6 bases from V and 4 bases from J, with 15 bases between. The CDR3 protein is CASSLLASLYGYTF. The CDR3, as DNA: TGTGCCAGCAGTCTACTGGCCTCTCTCTATGGCTACACCTTC.

In this sample, this clonotype turned up a few times. V is TRBV20-1 and J is TRBJ2-1; 7 positions match TRBD1. CDR1 DFQATT and CDR2 SNEGSKA come from the germline V gene (reference sequence). The V gene end was trimmed by 1 base and the J gene end by 5 bases; junction bases not matched to a gene: 5. The CDR3 length is 14 residues. The CDR3 region has the DNA TGCAGTGCTAGAGGACAGGGAGAAGACAATGAGCAGTTCTTC. Protein product: CSARGQGEDNEQFF.

This clonotype was counted a few times. The gene calls are TRBV24-1 and TRBJ2-3, with D possibly TRBD1 on 5 matching bases. V gave up 4 bases and J gave up 6 bases, with 19 bases separating them. From germline, CDR1 is KGHDR and CDR2 SFDVKD. This CDR3 is built from 16 residues. The CDR3 DNA sequence: TGTGCCACCAGTGACCGGACACTTGGACCCATGGATACGCAGTATTTT. Encoded protein: CATSDRTLGPMDTQYF.

This clonotype occurred a few times. The V gene is TRBV5-4, the J gene TRBJ2-6; TRBD2 might be the D (5 bases). V lost 4 bases, J lost 0 bases, and 11 bases lay in between. Per germline, CDR1 SGHNT and CDR2 YYREEE (reference sequence). CDR3 size: 16 residues. DNA of the CDR3: TGTGCCAGCAGCGTAGACACTAGCTCTGGGGCCAACGTCCTGACTTTC. Translation: CASSVDTSSGANVLTF.

The sample holds one count of this clonotype. CDR3 region: CASSPGTEAMNTEAFF. The CDR3 DNA sequence: TGTGCCAGCAGCCCCGGGACAGAAGCGATGAACACTGAAGCTTTCTTT. The J gene is TRBJ1-1, the V gene TRBV7-3, with 7 bases fitting TRBD1. The trim removed 5 bases at V and 0 bases at J, leaving 9 bases unmatched. The length of the CDR3 is 16 residues. The V gene's germline CDR1 is SGHTA and CDR2 FQGTGA.

This clonotype has a handful of counts. This chain uses TRBV4-1 with TRBJ2-5; 11 bases fit TRBD2. Germline lookup yields CDR1 MGHRA and CDR2 YSYEKL. V gave up 4 bases and J gave up 4 bases; unmatched junction bases: 11. The CDR3 loop spans 17 amino acids. Here the CDR3 reads CASSRLLAGDVGETQYF. CDR3 coding DNA: TGCGCCAGCAGCCGACTACTAGCGGGGGATGTCGGAGAGACCCAGTACTTC.